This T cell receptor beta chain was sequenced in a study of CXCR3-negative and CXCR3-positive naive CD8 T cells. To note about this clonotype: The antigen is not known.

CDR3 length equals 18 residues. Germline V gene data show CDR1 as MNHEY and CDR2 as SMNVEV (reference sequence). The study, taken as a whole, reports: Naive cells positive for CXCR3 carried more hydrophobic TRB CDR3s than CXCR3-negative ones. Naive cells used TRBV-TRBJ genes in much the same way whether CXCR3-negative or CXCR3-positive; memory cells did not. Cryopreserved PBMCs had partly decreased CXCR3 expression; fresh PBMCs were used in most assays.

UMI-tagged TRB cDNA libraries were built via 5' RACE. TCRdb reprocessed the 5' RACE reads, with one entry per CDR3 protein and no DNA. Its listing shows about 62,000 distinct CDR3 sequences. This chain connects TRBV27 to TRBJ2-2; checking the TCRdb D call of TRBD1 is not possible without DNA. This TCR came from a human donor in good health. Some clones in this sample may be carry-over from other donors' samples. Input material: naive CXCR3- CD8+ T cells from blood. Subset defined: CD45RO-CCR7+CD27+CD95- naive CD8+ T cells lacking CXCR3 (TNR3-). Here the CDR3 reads CASSPPPEGRRNTGELFF.